The clone carrying this TCR beta chain was counted at least ten times. Its antigen is unidentified. The authors took PBMCs from 10 ml fresh peripheral blood. Researchers amplified the TCR beta CDR3 regions from RNA transcripts. The HTBI primer set was used in a first-round RT-PCR of the TCR CDR3. TCRdb re-called the multiplex PCR reads with MiXCR, one entry per CDR3 protein. The profile shows around 520,000 distinct CDR3 sequences, around a quarter of them singletons. The sample belongs to a study of T cells in Graves' hyperthyroidism and ophthalmopathy. Findings and caveats of the study: From stable hyperthyroidism, ophthalmopathy was separated by a 13 V-J model.

CDR1 and CDR2 from the germline V gene are SNHLY and FYNNEI. Trimming shortened V by 4 bases and J by 0 bases, and 7 bases separated the two germline ends. This CDR3 is 15 amino acids long. This rearrangement joins TRBV2 to TRBJ1-6, with D perhaps TRBD1 (5 bases). The TCR was taken from a woman under 40 with Graves' ophthalmopathy. The sequenced sample was blood. The CDR3 DNA reads TGTGCCAGCAGTGCCGACAGCTCCTATAATTCACCCCTCCACTTT. This gives the protein CASSADSSYNSPLHF. The full variable domain, its missing parts supplied by reference TRBV2 and TRBJ1-6, is EPEVTQTPSHQVTQMGQEVILRCVPISNHLYFYWYRQILGQKVEFLVSFYNNEISEKSEIFDDQFSVERPDGSNFTLKIRSTKLEDSAMYFCASSADSSYNSPLHFGNGTRLTVT.